The next 25 T cell receptor beta chains were all read from a single sample in a study of T cell responses to AZD1222 COVID-19 vaccine. Some clones are missing from TCRdb's copy, which holds only in-frame ones; the method was immunoSEQ multiplex PCR. The top ten clones hold 3.5% to 4.5% of a sample with approximately 140,000 clones, 80% to 95% of them seen once. Sample: peripheral blood, taken 28 days after the second AZD1222 dose. The source of these receptors is an adult who received the AZD1222 COVID-19 vaccine.

This clone was observed a handful of times. The V and J genes are TRBV19 and TRBJ2-2, with unresolved D. V was pared by 3 bases and J by 2 bases, with 7 bases between. The CDR3 has 14 amino acids. CDR1 and CDR2 from the germline V gene are LNHDA and SQIVND (reference sequence). Here the CDR3 reads CASSIPSNTGELFF. DNA of the CDR3: TGTGCCAGTAGTATCCCCTCAAACACCGGGGAGCTGTTTTTT.

The CDR3 nucleotides are TGTGCCAGCAGCCTAGGCGTCGGGCTTGTGTACGAGCAGTACTTC. The encoded protein is CASSLGVGLVYEQYF. The J gene is TRBJ2-7, the V gene TRBV3-1 (or the pseudogene TRBV3-2); no clear D gene. This CDR3 contains 15 residues. V lost 4 bases and J lost 4, with 17 bases in between. Germline V gene lookup returns CDR1 LGHDT and CDR2 YNNKEL (reference sequence).

DNA for the CDR3: TGTGCCAGCAGCGCACAGGGGGCAACTAATGAAAAACTGTTTTTT. Amino acids: CASSAQGATNEKLFF. This chain joins TRBV9 and TRBJ1-4, with 8 nucleotides matching TRBD1. V lost 3 bases to trimming and J lost 0 bases; unmatched junction nucleotides: 1. CDR3 length: 15 amino acids. In germline, CDR1 is SGDLS, CDR2 YYNGEE.

The chain is built from TRBV19 and TRBJ2-3; unclear D gene. Per the germline V gene, CDR1 is LNHDA and CDR2 is SQIVND (reference sequence). The CDR3 length is 13 residues. With 4 bases removed from V and 3 bases from J, the gap between germline ends came to 8 bases. This chain's CDR3 is CASSTGKTDTQYF. The CDR3 DNA is TGTGCCAGTAGTACCGGAAAAACAGATACGCAGTATTTT. Supplemented by reference TRBV19 and TRBJ2-3, the full variable domain reads DGGITQSPKYLFRKEGQNVTLSCEQNLNHDAMYWYRQDPGQGLRLIYYSQIVNDFQKGDIAEGYSVSREKKESFPLTVTSAQKNPTAFYLCASSTGKTDTQYFGPGTRLTVL.

The V and J genes are TRBV28 and TRBJ2-7; perhaps TRBD1 as D (5 bases). The CDR3 has 15 residues. CDR1 and CDR2 (germline): MDHEN, SYDVKM. V was pared by 5 bases and J by 4 bases, with 18 bases between. The CDR3 loop is CASSPPQGIGYEQYF. CDR3 DNA sequence: TGTGCCAGCAGTCCCCCCCAGGGTATTGGATACGAGCAGTACTTC.

The rearrangement uses TRBV2 and TRBJ1-2; D is possibly TRBD1 (5 bases). The V gene's germline CDR1 is SNHLY and CDR2 FYNNEI. There are 12 residues in the CDR3. V lost 5 bases to trimming and J lost 8 bases, with 12 bases between them. CDR3 in DNA: TGTGCCAGCAGTCGGGACCGTACGGGCTACACCTTC. It encodes CASSRDRTGYTF.

The rearrangement links TRBV27 to TRBJ1-5, with 9 bases that match TRBD1. The V gene's germline CDR1 is MNHEY and CDR2 SMNVEV (reference sequence). The CDR3 spans 15 residues. Losses at the gene ends were 5 bases for V and 5 bases for J; bases not matched to a gene: 7. The CDR3 sequence is CASSTRQGGYQPQHF. In DNA, the CDR3 is TGTGCCAGCAGTACCAGACAGGGGGGATATCAGCCCCAGCATTTT.

The chain is built from TRBV24-1 and TRBJ2-4, with a possible D match to TRBD2 (5 bases). V was shortened by 5 bases and J by 0 bases, with 10 bases between the two germline ends. The CDR3 is made up of 15 amino acids. Germline CDR1 reads KGHDR; CDR2 reads SFDVKD. CDR3 DNA: TGTGCCACCAGTGTTTCGGGGAGAGCCAAAAACATTCAGTACTTC. Its protein is CATSVSGRAKNIQYF.

V and J are TRBV4-1 and TRBJ1-1; D uncertain. Germline lookup yields CDR1 MGHRA and CDR2 YSYEKL. V lost 0 bases, J lost 10 bases, and 9 bases lay in between. This CDR3 comprises 12 residues. The DNA for the CDR3 is TGCGCCAGCAGCCAAGAAGCGCAGAGAGCTTTCTTT. It codes for CASSQEAQRAFF.

On this clone: Other DNA sequences in this sample translate to the same CDR3. The chain has TRBV5-1 and TRBJ1-1, with TRBD1 matching over 7 bases. Trimming cost V 1 base and J 1 base; bases outside gene matches: 1. In germline, CDR1 is SGHRS, CDR2 YFSETQ. The CDR3 is made up of 14 amino acids. The CDR3 reads CASSLRDRNTEAFF. For the CDR3, the DNA is TGCGCCAGCAGCTTGCGGGACAGGAACACTGAAGCTTTCTTT.

This clone appeared once. V and J are TRBV11-2 and TRBJ1-3; D not resolved. This CDR3 contains 14 residues. V was shortened by 0 bases and J by 4 bases, with 7 bases between the two germline ends. Germline V gives CDR1 SGHAT, CDR2 FQNNGV. CDR3 nucleotides: TGTGCCAGCAGCTTAGATCAAGGGGGAAACACCATATATTTT. Residues: CASSLDQGGNTIYF.

The chain links TRBV24-1 to TRBJ1-5; D gene unclear. V dropped 1 base and J dropped 4 bases, with 7 bases sitting between them. Germline-derived CDR1 and CDR2 are KGHDR and SFDVKD. The CDR3 contains 14 residues. This chain's CDR3 is CATSDLSVNQPQHF. Here the CDR3 DNA reads TGTGCCACCAGTGATTTATCGGTAAATCAGCCCCAGCATTTT.

This rearrangement joins TRBV27 to TRBJ1-1; D is perhaps TRBD1 (6 bases). The CDR3 contains 12 residues. Trimming removed 7 bases at V and 8 bases at J, with 14 bases between. Germline V CDR1 and CDR2: MNHEY, SMNVEV (reference sequence). In DNA, the CDR3 is TGTGCCAGCATGCGGGACAACCGGGAAGCTTTCTTT. Amino acid sequence: CASMRDNREAFF.

This clone was counted only a few times. This rearrangement joins TRBV5-4 to TRBJ2-5, with D tentatively TRBD1 (6 bases). Germline V CDR1 and CDR2: SGHNT, YYREEE (reference sequence). The CDR3 has 13 residues. V was clipped by 2 bases and J by 2 bases, with 7 bases between them. Here the CDR3 reads CASSFTGQETQYF. For the CDR3, the DNA is TGTGCCAGCAGCTTTACAGGGCAAGAGACCCAGTACTTC.

The chain employs TRBV6-2 or TRBV6-3 and TRBJ2-6; D not certain. Trimming took off 6 bases at V and 2 bases at J, with 8 bases between the two ends. The CDR3 spans 14 residues. The germline V gene encodes CDR1 MNHEY and CDR2 SVGEGT. The CDR3 DNA reads as TGTGCCAGCAGCCTATCAACTGGGGCCAACGTCCTGACTTTC. It yields the protein CASSLSTGANVLTF.

The chain couples TRBV5-4 to TRBJ1-1, with D possibly matching TRBD1 (6 bases). CDR3 size: 17 residues. With 4 bases removed from V and 1 base from J, the gap between germline ends came to 20 bases. The V gene's germline CDR1 is SGHNT and CDR2 YYREEE (reference sequence). The CDR3 DNA sequence: TGTGCCAGCAGCACACCATTACGGGGGGCCGGGAACACTGAAGCTTTCTTT. Its translation: CASSTPLRGAGNTEAFF.

The rearrangement links TRBV6-5 to TRBJ2-7, with 7 bases aligning to TRBD1. The germline V gene has CDR1 MNHEY and CDR2 SVGAGI. Germline trimming cut 6 bases from V and 6 bases from J; bases unmatched to any gene: 2. The CDR3 sequence is 11 residues long. Here the CDR3 DNA reads TGTGCCAGCAGGGGGACAGTCGAGCAGTACTTC. This codes for CASRGTVEQYF.

J is TRBJ2-1 and V is TRBV19, with a weak D call TRBD2 (5 bases). CDR1 is LNHDA and CDR2 is SQIVND in the germline V gene (reference sequence). The ends were cut back, 5 bases at V and 0 bases at J, with 14 bases in the middle. The CDR3 is made up of 16 amino acids. This chain's CDR3 is CASSPSAGSSYNEQFF. The CDR3 DNA reads as TGTGCCAGTAGTCCCTCTGCGGGTAGCTCCTACAATGAGCAGTTCTTC.

J is TRBJ2-7 and V is TRBV4-3; TRBD2 matches 10 bases. The CDR3 runs to 16 residues. Unmatched junction bases numbered 5, after V lost 0 bases and J lost 3 bases. Germline V CDR1 and CDR2: LGHNA, YSLEER. In DNA, the CDR3 is TGCGCCAGCAGCCAAGATTTAACTAGCGGGAACTACGAGCAGTACTTC. Its protein is CASSQDLTSGNYEQYF.

This chain's CDR3 is CASSQRFAGAQETQYF. The CDR3 bases are TGTGCCAGCAGCCAGCGCTTTGCGGGGGCGCAAGAGACCCAGTACTTC. The chain combines TRBV4-2 with TRBJ2-5; tentative D call: TRBD2 (7 bases). The V end was cut by 3 bases, the J end by 2 bases, with 16 bases between. Germline lookup yields CDR1 LGHNA and CDR2 YNFKEQ. The CDR3 sequence is 16 residues long.

The chain uses TRBV4-2 and TRBJ2-3; TRBD2 is a possible D gene (5 bases). Germline V gene data show CDR1 as LGHNA and CDR2 as YNFKEQ. CDR3 size: 16 residues. The germline V and J ends were trimmed by 4 bases and 5 bases, with 19 bases remaining between them. CDR3 in DNA: TGTGCCAGCAGCCCTTCCGGGCCGGGATTGTTAGATACGCAGTATTTT. It translates to CASSPSGPGLLDTQYF.

The V gene is TRBV19, the J gene TRBJ1-5; 8 bases line up with TRBD1. Germline V gene data show CDR1 as LNHDA and CDR2 as SQIVND (reference sequence). The CDR3 sequence is 16 residues long. V trimming: 3 bases; J trimming: 3 bases; junction bases outside the gene matches: 7. CDR3 bases: TGTGCCAGTAGTATTATAGGACAGGGTACCAATCAGCCCCAGCATTTT. Its protein product is CASSIIGQGTNQPQHF.

The chain employs TRBV4-1 and TRBJ2-7, with D perhaps TRBD2 (5 bases). Germline CDR1 MGHRA, CDR2 YSYEKL. Trimming cost V 4 bases and J 3 bases, with 16 bases left between them. The CDR3 loop spans 15 amino acids. DNA for the CDR3: TGCGCCAGCAGCCGCTGGGGAGACCTTAACTACGAGCAGTACTTC. This gives the protein CASSRWGDLNYEQYF.

The genes are TRBV11-2 and TRBJ1-1; no reliable D call. Germline CDR1 SGHAT, CDR2 FQNNGV. V was trimmed by 1 base and J by 6 bases, leaving 6 bases between them. The CDR3 sequence is 12 residues long. DNA for the CDR3: TGTGCCAGCAGCTTAGCGAGAGCTGAAGCTTTCTTT. Amino acid sequence: CASSLARAEAFF.

The chain employs TRBV6-5 and TRBJ1-5, with D possibly matching TRBD1 (5 bases). Trimming shortened V by 5 bases and J by 3 bases, and 8 bases separated the two germline ends. Germline V gene lookup returns CDR1 MNHEY and CDR2 SVGAGI. This CDR3 region has 13 residues. The CDR3 loop reads CASSTGLNQPQHF. DNA for the CDR3: TGTGCCAGCAGTACAGGACTCAATCAGCCCCAGCATTTT.